Shown below are 17 T cell receptor beta chains from a single sample sequenced in a study of post-analysis software for immune sequencing data (dated by TCRdb to between 2015 and 2016). Libraries were constructed by PCR. Sequencing was carried out with an Illumina HiSeq 2500. To reduce PCR and sequencing biases, unique molecular identifiers were built into the TCR beta cDNA libraries. In-frame beta chains were kept once TCRdb had trimmed the public reads at Q25 with fastp and called clones with MiXCR. Here each entry gathers all rows of one CDR3 protein and keeps the most common genes and DNA. The sample table lists about 200,000 distinct CDR3 sequences, 29% of them with a count of one. Together, the top ten hold less than 4% of the sample. General findings and caveats noted by the study authors: Roughly 5 TRBV segments, including TRBV5-6, TRBV5-1 and TRBV20-1, were significantly more frequent in patients than controls.

No antigen has been identified for these receptors. The specimen was blood. Source of these receptors: a girl aged 2 to 17 with multiple sclerosis.

This clonotype was recorded a few times. The gene calls are TRBV5-1 and TRBJ1-1, with 7 bases matching TRBD1. This CDR3 has 13 amino acids. Germline V gives CDR1 SGHRS, CDR2 YFSETQ. The V segment lost 3 bases and the J segment 8 bases; nucleotides outside the gene matches: 7. In nucleotides, the CDR3 is TGCGCCAGCAGCTCAGAGGTAGGGGGCGAAGCTTTCTTT. It translates to CASSSEVGGEAFF.

The CDR3 region has the DNA TGTGCCAGCAGCTTCCCGGGATCGTTTGAGCAGTTCTTC. This gives the protein CASSFPGSFEQFF. This rearrangement joins TRBV7-2 to TRBJ2-1, with TRBD2 as a possible D gene (5 bases). The germline gives CDR1 SGHTA, CDR2 FQGNSA. Trimming stripped 3 bases from V and 9 bases from J, with 12 bases between. The CDR3 totals 13 residues.

This clonotype was seen a few times. The V gene is TRBV2, the J gene TRBJ2-3; D not resolved. Germline assignment: CDR1 SNHLY and CDR2 FYNNEI. The CDR3 covers 15 residues. Trimming left V 3 bases short and J 0 bases short, with 10 bases between. The CDR3 DNA reads as TGTGCCAGCAGTGACGGTGGGCCCAGCACAGATACGCAGTATTTT. Translation gives CASSDGGPSTDTQYF.

Note on this clonotype: A much larger clone lies one base from this, so it may be a read error. The chain combines TRBV5-1 with TRBJ2-1, with D possibly TRBD1 on 5 matching bases. The germline V gene encodes CDR1 SGHRS and CDR2 YFSETQ. The CDR3 totals 11 residues. V dropped 4 bases and J dropped 15 bases, with 14 bases sitting between them. DNA for the CDR3: TGCGCCAGCAGCGGGGCTGCCGAGGCGTTCTTC. Protein: CASSGAAEAFF.

This clonotype was seen only a few times. This chain links TRBV12-3 or TRBV12-4 with TRBJ1-5; D not certain. The CDR3 is made up of 14 amino acids. The V end lost 3 bases, the J end lost 3 bases, and 9 bases lay between the germline ends. The CDR3 DNA sequence: TGTGCCAGCAGTTTGGTAGGATCCAATCAGCCCCAGCATTTT. Translation gives CASSLVGSNQPQHF.

This clonotype was seen a few times. CDR3 sequence (DNA): TGCGCCAGCAGCTTGACGGGACAGGGGAGCTCTGGGGCCAACGTCCTGACTTTC. This gives the protein CASSLTGQGSSGANVLTF. The chain is built from TRBV5-1 and TRBJ2-6; 10 bases align to TRBD1. CDR3 length: 18 amino acids. The germline CDR1 and CDR2 sequences are SGHRS and YFSETQ. V gave up 1 base and J gave up 0 bases; unmatched junction bases: 4.

The rearrangement links TRBV29-1 to TRBJ2-7, with TRBD1 matching 10 bases. V shed 2 bases, J shed 6 bases, and the junction held 7 bases outside the gene matches. The CDR3 is 14 residues long. Germline CDR1 is SQVTM and CDR2 is ANQGSEA. The CDR3 is CSVEPPGTGVEQYF. The CDR3 nucleotides are TGCAGCGTTGAACCTCCCGGGACAGGGGTCGAGCAGTACTTC.

The rearrangement joins TRBV7-2 to TRBJ1-4, with 7 bases matching TRBD1. CDR1 SGHTA and CDR2 FQGNSA come from the germline V gene. Germline trimming cut 5 bases from V and 4 bases from J; bases unmatched to any gene: 7. The CDR3 consists of 15 residues. CDR3 region: CASSANRGSNEKLFF. CDR3 coding DNA: TGTGCCAGCAGCGCTAACAGGGGAAGTAATGAAAAACTGTTTTTT.

This clonotype appeared many times. This rearrangement joins TRBV5-1 to TRBJ2-7, with 9 bases identical to TRBD1. J gave up 6 bases and V 4 bases, and 11 bases lay outside the gene matches. The CDR3 contains 15 residues. Per the germline V gene, CDR1 is SGHRS and CDR2 is YFSETQ. CDR3 nucleotides: TGCGCCAGCAGCGGTCAAACGACAGGGGGGAGCGAGCAGTACTTC. Its protein product is CASSGQTTGGSEQYF.

Regarding this clonotype: With a much larger clone just one base away, this may be a read error. The chain couples TRBV6-6 to TRBJ2-7; D may correspond to TRBD1 or TRBD2 (5 bases each). The germline V gene has CDR1 MNHNY and CDR2 SVGAGI (reference sequence). This CDR3 is built from 16 residues. Trimming shortened V by 5 bases and J by 0 bases, and 17 bases separated the two germline ends. The CDR3 DNA reads TGTGCCAGCAGTAATCCGGGACGGGGAGCCTCCTACGAGCAGTACTTC. Residues: CASSNPGRGASYEQYF.

This clonotype was seen repeatedly, ten times or more. V and J are TRBV6-2 or TRBV6-3 and TRBJ2-3, with TRBD2 matching 10 bases. CDR3 length: 15 residues. V shed 7 bases, J shed 8 bases, and the junction held 12 bases outside the gene matches. Germline lookup yields CDR1 MNHEY and CDR2 SVGEGT. CDR3 sequence (DNA): TGTGCCAGCACCGACCGCCTAGCGGGAGTAGGTACGCAGTATTTT. This codes for CASTDRLAGVGTQYF.

A few counts support this clonotype. A read error may be the cause here, since a much bigger clone is one base away. This sequence joins TRBV15 and TRBJ2-7; D not certain. Germline-derived CDR1 and CDR2 are LNHNV and YYDKDF (reference sequence). There are 13 residues in the CDR3. CDR3 protein: CATSPRRSETQHF. CDR3 DNA: TGTGCCACCAGCCCCCGCAGATCAGAGACCCAGCACTTC.

About this clonotype: One base away lies a much larger clone, so this may be a sequencing read error. The chain is built from TRBV29-1 and TRBJ2-5; D is perhaps TRBD2 (6 bases). V was cut by 6 bases and J by 2 bases, with 10 bases left in between. The CDR3 consists of 12 residues. Germline loops: CDR1 SQVTM, CDR2 ANQGSEA. CDR3 loop: CSVGGSQETQYF. CDR3 DNA sequence: TGCAGCGTGGGGGGTTCACAAGAGACCCAGTACTTC.

This clonotype was counted a few times. The genes are TRBV5-1 and TRBJ2-3; D is perhaps TRBD1 (6 bases). The CDR3 covers 16 residues. The V end lost 0 bases, the J end lost 0 bases, and 11 bases lay between the germline ends. Per the germline V gene, CDR1 is SGHRS and CDR2 is YFSETQ. CDR3 sequence (DNA): TGCGCCAGCAGCTTGGTAGGGGGAACTAGCACAGATACGCAGTATTTT. Its protein product is CASSLVGGTSTDTQYF.

This clonotype was observed at least ten times. The chain recombines TRBV7-9 with TRBJ2-6; 7 nucleotides line up with TRBD1. With V trimmed by 5 bases and J by 0 bases, 1 base remained unmatched. The CDR3 is made up of 15 amino acids. Germline V gene data show CDR1 as SEHNR and CDR2 as FQNEAQ (reference sequence). The chain's CDR3 is CASSHRGSGANVLTF. CDR3 sequence (DNA): TGTGCCAGCAGCCACAGGGGCTCTGGGGCCAACGTCCTGACTTTC.

As for this clonotype: The junction departs from germline at one end; a sequencing error may be responsible. The chain is built from TRBV29-1 and TRBJ1-2; D unresolved. The germline V gene has CDR1 SQVTM and CDR2 ANQGSEA. The CDR3 spans 13 residues. In DNA, the CDR3 is TGCAGTGTTGAACAGCCGGCTCGTTATGGCTACACCTTC. This codes for CSVEQPARYGYTF.

This clonotype has a handful of counts. In nucleotides, the CDR3 is TGTGCCAGCAACCTTAGGGCGGGACTAGCGGGAGACAATGAGCAGTTCTTC. Translated, it gives CASNLRAGLAGDNEQFF. V usage is TRBV12-3 or TRBV12-4 and J usage is TRBJ2-1, with TRBD2 identical over 14 bases. V lost 7 bases to trimming and J lost 5 bases; unmatched junction nucleotides: 10. This CDR3 region has 17 residues.